This TCR beta chain was recovered during a study of cytotoxic CD8 clonotypes in ibrutinib-treated CLL (dated by TCRdb to the early 2020s). With respect to the entire study: The cohort was composed of under 12 relapsed/refractory and about 15 treatment-naive patients; IGHV unmutated status was identified in 17 patients. Samples at response were collected after a median of roughly 13 months of treatment, with a range of roughly 6 to 40 months. All remission and progressive disease samples were collected while patients were still receiving ibrutinib. Samples averaged roughly 260,000 productive templates and 80,000 to 100,000 productive rearrangements. Of the approximately 91 people in the trial, approximately 26 had longitudinal samples available. Responses were partial in 25 or so patients and complete in 2; after median about 70 months follow-up, 14 stayed in remission and some twelve progressed. Cryopreserved peripheral blood mononuclear cells were obtained before treatment, at response, and at either sustained remission or disease progression.

For this clone: Its binding antigen is unknown. No qualities accompany the bases; no much larger clone lies one base away.

The time point label here, explained by the study, means: 20 to 25 months on ibrutinib. Approximately 2 micrograms of genomic DNA were extracted from cryopreserved PBMCs for TCR beta library preparation. Longitudinal blood samples from CLL patients receiving ibrutinib monotherapy were subjected to high-throughput TCR beta sequencing. The patients took part in an open-label, single-center phase 2 trial of ibrutinib monotherapy. A MiSeq instrument was used for deep resolution sequencing, which targeted depths ranging from 1 in 1 million up to 1 in 200,000 T cells, with coverage averaging 10x for each clonotype. The immunoSEQ hsTCRB Kit was used to generate the TCR beta libraries. As for how the authors treated the data: Data were analyzed with ImmunoSEQ Data Assistant and ImmunoSEQ Analyzer, with V, D and J genes assigned per IMGT definitions. Clonality, which ranges from 0 to 1, was calculated by subtracting the normalized Shannon entropy of productive rearrangement frequencies from one. Public clonotype analysis was restricted to overrepresented clonotypes comprising at least 0.05% of each patient's repertoire. Around 12 age-matched healthy donor repertoires from immuneACCESS were used as controls for clonality. Drawn from immuneACCESS, this table holds only the in-frame rearrangements with V and J called that TCRdb kept. Clones are partly lost; checked studies trace under half to an unresolved V gene and leave the rest unexplained. Clone size and the V and J calls come from that table; the DNA yielded D and trimming. This sample holds more than 200,000 clones; 70% were observed only once. 15% of the sample goes to the ten largest clones.

Summary of the overall study and its limitations: Public clonotypes were found to be uncommon and were observed to contract or remain stable during treatment; the increase in clonality was shown to reflect expansion of private clonotypes at ibrutinib response. Clonality increased at ibrutinib response, stayed stable in sustained remission, and fell back toward baseline at progression. Baseline clonality exceeded that of age-matched healthy donors and correlated strongly with circulating CD8+ T-cell counts. Sampling times were not matched between sustained-remission and progressing patients, and lymph node repertoires were not studied.

Sequences were derived from PBMCs, sampled after 24 months of ibrutinib treatment. The TCR comes from a human donor with chronic lymphocytic leukemia.

The CDR3 reads as follows: CASQESEAFF. The DNA reads TGTGCCAGCCAGGAGAGTGAAGCTTTCTTT. The sequence is built from TRBV27 and TRBJ1-1, with the D gene not confidently named. A distance of 8 bases separates the germline ends of V and J, which lose 8 bases and 7 bases respectively. CDR1 and CDR2 are drawn from the germline V gene (reference sequence): MNHEY, SMNVEV. From cysteine to phenylalanine, the CDR3 is 10 amino acids long. The only DNA kept is the CDR3, 30 bases in frame from the first base.